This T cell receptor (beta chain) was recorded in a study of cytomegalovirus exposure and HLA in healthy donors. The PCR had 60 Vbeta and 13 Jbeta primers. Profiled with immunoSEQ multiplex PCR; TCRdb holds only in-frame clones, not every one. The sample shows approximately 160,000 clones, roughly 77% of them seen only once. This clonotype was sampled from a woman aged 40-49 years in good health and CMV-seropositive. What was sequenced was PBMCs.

The CDR3 bases are TGTGCCTGGAGCGACGGGAGCTCCTACGAGCAGTACTTC. This encodes CAWSDGSSYEQYF. The chain carries TRBV30 and TRBJ2-7; D is possibly TRBD2 (6 bases). The CDR3 is 13 amino acids. Germline CDR1 is GTSNPN and CDR2 is SVGIG (reference sequence). Trimming stripped 3 bases from V and 0 bases from J, with 9 bases between.